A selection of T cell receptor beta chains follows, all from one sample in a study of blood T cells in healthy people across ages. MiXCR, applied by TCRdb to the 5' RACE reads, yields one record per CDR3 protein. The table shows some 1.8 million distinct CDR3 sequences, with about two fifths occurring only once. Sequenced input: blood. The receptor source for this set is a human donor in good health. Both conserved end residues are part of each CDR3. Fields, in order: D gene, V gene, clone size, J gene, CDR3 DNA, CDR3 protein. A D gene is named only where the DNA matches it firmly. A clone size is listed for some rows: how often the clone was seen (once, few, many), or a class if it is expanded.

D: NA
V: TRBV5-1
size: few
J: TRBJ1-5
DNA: TGCGCCAGCAGCTTGGCGGCAGGGTATAATCAGCCCCAGCATTTT
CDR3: CASSLAAGYNQPQHF

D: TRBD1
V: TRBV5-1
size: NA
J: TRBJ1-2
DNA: TGCGCCAGCACCTCTGGGACAGGGCGTGGCTACACCTTC
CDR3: CASTSGTGRGYTF

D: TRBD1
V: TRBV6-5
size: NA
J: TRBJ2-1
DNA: TGTGCCAGCAGACGACAGGGGGCCCAAGGTGAGCAGTTCTTC
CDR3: CASRRQGAQGEQFF

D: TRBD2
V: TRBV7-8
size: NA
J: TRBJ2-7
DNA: TGTGCCAGCAGGCCAGGACTAGCGGGGAGCCCTTACTGGTACGAGCAGTACTTC
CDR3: CASRPGLAGSPYWYEQYF

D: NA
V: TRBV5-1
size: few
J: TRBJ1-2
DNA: TGCGCCAGCAGTCCGGACGGGCCAGGGAGACATGGCTACACCTTC
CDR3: CASSPDGPGRHGYTF

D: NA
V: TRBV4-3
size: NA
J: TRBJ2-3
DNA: TGCGCCAGCAGCCAAGACGGGGGTGTAACAGATACGCAGTATTTT
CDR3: CASSQDGGVTDTQYF

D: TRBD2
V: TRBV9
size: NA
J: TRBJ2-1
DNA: TGTGCCAGCAGCGCTAGCGGGGGGGCCTTCAGTGAGCAGTTCTTC
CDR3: CASSASGGAFSEQFF

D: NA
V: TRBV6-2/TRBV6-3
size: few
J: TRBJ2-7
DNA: TGTGCCAGCAGATTCCCAGGCTACGAGCAGTACTTC
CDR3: CASRFPGYEQYF

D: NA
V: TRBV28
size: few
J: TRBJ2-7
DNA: TGTGCCAGCAGACAGACAAGACGAGTGGCGAGCTCCTACGAGCAGTACTTC
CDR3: CASRQTRRVASSYEQYF

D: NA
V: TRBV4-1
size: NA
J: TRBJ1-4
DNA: TGCGCCAGCAGCCAAGGCCCCCCGGGACGGGAGAATGAAAAACTGTTTTTT
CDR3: CASSQGPPGRENEKLFF

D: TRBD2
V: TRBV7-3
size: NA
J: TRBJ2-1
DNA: TGTGTCAGCAGCTCGGGACTACCTAATTACAATGAGCAGTTCTTC
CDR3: CVSSSGLPNYNEQFF

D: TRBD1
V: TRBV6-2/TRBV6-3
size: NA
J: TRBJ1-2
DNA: TGTGCCAGCAGTTCGGACAGGGAAGAAGGCTACACCTTC
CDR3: CASSSDREEGYTF

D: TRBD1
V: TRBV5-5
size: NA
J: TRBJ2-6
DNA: TGTGCCAGCAGCTTGGTGGCAGGGGGAACTGGGGCCAACGTCCTGACTTTC
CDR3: CASSLVAGGTGANVLTF

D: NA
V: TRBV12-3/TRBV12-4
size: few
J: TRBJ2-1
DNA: TGTGCCAGCAGTTTTCCCCACAATGAGCAGTTCTTC
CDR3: CASSFPHNEQFF

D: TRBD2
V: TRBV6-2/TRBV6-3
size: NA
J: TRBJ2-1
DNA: TGTGCCAGCAGCCCCTTGACTAGCTCGGGGTACAATGAGCAGTTCTTC
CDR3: CASSPLTSSGYNEQFF

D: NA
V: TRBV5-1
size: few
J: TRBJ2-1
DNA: TGCGCCAGCAGCTCACCGATGACAGTCACCTACAATGAGCAGTTCTTC
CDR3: CASSSPMTVTYNEQFF

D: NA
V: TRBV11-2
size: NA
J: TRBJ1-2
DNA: TGTGCCAGCAGCTTTCCCGGACGGGCTGCTAACTATGGCTACACCTTC
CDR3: CASSFPGRAANYGYTF

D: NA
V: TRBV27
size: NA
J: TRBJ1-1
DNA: TGTGCCAACAGTTTTTCAGGCACTGAAGCTTTCTTT
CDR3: CANSFSGTEAFF

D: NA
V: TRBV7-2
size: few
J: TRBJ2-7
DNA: TGTGCCAGCAGGAGGGACGGAACTTCCTACGAGCAGTACTTC
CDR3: CASRRDGTSYEQYF

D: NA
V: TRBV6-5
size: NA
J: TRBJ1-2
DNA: TGTGCCACAGGAAAGGGGACGGTGAATACTAACTATGGCTACACCTTC
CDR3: CATGKGTVNTNYGYTF

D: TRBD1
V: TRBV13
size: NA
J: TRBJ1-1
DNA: TGTGCCAGCAGCCCAAGTTCAGGGACAGGGGGCGTTTACGGTGAAGCTTTCTTT
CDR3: CASSPSSGTGGVYGEAFF

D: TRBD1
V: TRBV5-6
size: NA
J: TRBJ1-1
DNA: TGTGCCAGCAGCTTCGTGGACAGGCGTAACACTGAAGCTTTCTTT
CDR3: CASSFVDRRNTEAFF

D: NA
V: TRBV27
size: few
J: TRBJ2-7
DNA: TGTGCCAGCAGCCCCCTCCCGGTGGGCCAGAACTACGAGCAGTACTTC
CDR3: CASSPLPVGQNYEQYF

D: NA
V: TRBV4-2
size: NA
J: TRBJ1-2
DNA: TGTGCCAACAGCCAAGATCGGGGAGATGGCTACACCTTC
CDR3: CANSQDRGDGYTF

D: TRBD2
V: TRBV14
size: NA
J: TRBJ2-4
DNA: TGTGCCAGCAGCCGCTGGGAGGGAGGGAACATTCAGTACTTC
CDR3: CASSRWEGGNIQYF

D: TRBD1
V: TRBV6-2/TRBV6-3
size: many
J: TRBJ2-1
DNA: TGTGCCAGTCGGGACAGGGTAGATTACAATGAGCAGTTCTTC
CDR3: CASRDRVDYNEQFF

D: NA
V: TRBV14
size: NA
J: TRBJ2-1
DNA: TGTGCCAGCGGGACATTGTACCATGAGCAGTTCTTC
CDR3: CASGTLYHEQFF

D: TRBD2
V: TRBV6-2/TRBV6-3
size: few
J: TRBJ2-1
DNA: TGTGCCAGCAGTCCACGGTGGACTAGTCTACATGGGTACAATGAGCAGTTCTTC
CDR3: CASSPRWTSLHGYNEQFF

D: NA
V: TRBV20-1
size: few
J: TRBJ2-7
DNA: TGCAGTGCTAGCGGAGGGGGGGACGAGCAGTACTTC
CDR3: CSASGGGDEQYF

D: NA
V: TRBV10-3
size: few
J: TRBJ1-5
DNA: TGTGCCATCAGTTTGTCCACAGATCAGCCCCAGCATTTT
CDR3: CAISLSTDQPQHF

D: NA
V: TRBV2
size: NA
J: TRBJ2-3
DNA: TGTGCCACCTTGGACAGAAGCACAGATACGCAGTATTTT
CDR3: CATLDRSTDTQYF

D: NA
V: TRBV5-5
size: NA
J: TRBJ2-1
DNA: TGTGCCAGCAGCATCGTTGACAGGGAGCAGTTCTTC
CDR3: CASSIVDREQFF

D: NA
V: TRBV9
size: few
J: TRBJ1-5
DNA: TGTGCCAGCAGCGTAGGTTGGGGTGGCAATCAGCCCCAGCATTTT
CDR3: CASSVGWGGNQPQHF

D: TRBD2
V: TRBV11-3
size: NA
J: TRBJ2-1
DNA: TGTGCCAGCAGCTTAGAATCGAGTAGCGGGGGGCCGTGGAATGAGCAGTTCTTC
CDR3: CASSLESSSGGPWNEQFF

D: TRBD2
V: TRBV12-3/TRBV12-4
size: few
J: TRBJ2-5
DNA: TGTGCCAGCAGTCCGCGGACTAGCAGTAAGACCCAGTACTTC
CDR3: CASSPRTSSKTQYF

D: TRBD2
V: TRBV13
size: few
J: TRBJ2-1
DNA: TGTGCCAGCAGCTCAAGCGGGGGGCCTAGACCAGGCTCCTACAATGAGCAGTTCTTC
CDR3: CASSSSGGPRPGSYNEQFF

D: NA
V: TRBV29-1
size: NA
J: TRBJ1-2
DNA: TGCAGCGTTGTCGAGGGGTCGTACTATGGCTACACCTTC
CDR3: CSVVEGSYYGYTF

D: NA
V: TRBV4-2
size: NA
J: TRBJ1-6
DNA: TGTGCCAGCAGGAAAGGGGATCTTAATTCACCCCTCCACTTT
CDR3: CASRKGDLNSPLHF

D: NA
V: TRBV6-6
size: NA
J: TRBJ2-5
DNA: TGTGCCAGCAGTTACTCGAGTGGCTTTCAAGAGACCCAGTACTTC
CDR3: CASSYSSGFQETQYF

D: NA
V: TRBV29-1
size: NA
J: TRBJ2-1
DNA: TGCAGCGTTGTATCCGGGGAGAGCTCCTACAATGAGCAGTTCTTC
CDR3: CSVVSGESSYNEQFF

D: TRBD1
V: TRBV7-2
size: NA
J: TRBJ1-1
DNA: TGTGCCAGCAGCTCACCAGGGGGCGCTGGCACTGAAGCTTTCTTT
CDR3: CASSSPGGAGTEAFF

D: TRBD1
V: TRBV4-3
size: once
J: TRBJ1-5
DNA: TGCGCCAGCAGCCGACCGGGACAGAGGTATTACAATCAGCCCCAGCATTTT
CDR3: CASSRPGQRYYNQPQHF

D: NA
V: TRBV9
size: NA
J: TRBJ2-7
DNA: TGTGCCAGCAGCGTAGCTCCGGGACCCCCACTCTACGAGCAGTACTTC
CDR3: CASSVAPGPPLYEQYF

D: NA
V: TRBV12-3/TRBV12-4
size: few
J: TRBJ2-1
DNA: TGTGCCAGCAGATGGGACACTTACAATGAGCAGTTCTTC
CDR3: CASRWDTYNEQFF

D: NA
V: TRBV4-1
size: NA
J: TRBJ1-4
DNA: TGCGCCAGCAGCCAAGAGGGGACGGACAAACTGTTTTTT
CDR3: CASSQEGTDKLFF

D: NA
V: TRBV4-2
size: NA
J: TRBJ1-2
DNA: TGTGCCAGCAGCCTAACACCAAAGTCTAACTATGGCTACACCTTC
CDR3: CASSLTPKSNYGYTF

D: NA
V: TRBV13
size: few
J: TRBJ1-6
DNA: TGTGCCAGCAGCTTAGCAGGGCCCCAGGGAGAATCACCCCTCCACTTT
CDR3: CASSLAGPQGESPLHF

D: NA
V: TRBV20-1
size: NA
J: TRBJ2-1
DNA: TGCAGTGCTAGGATCCGACCTAACAATCAGCAGTTCTTC
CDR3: CSARIRPNNQQFF

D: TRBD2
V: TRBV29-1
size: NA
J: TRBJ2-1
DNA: TGCAGCGTTGGCGGGAGACTCCGGGACAATGAGCAGTTCTTC
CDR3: CSVGGRLRDNEQFF

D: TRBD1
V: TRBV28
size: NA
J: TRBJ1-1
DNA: TGTGCCAGCAGTCAGGACAGGGTTGGAACTGAAGCTTTCTTT
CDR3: CASSQDRVGTEAFF

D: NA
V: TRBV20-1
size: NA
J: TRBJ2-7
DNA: TGCAGTGCTAGTTTCCCACGGGGCCAACCCTACGAGCAGTACTTC
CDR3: CSASFPRGQPYEQYF

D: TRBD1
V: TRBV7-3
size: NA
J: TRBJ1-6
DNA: TGTGCCAGCAGCCCTCCCTATAAAATGACAGGGCGAGGTCCTAATTCACCCCTCCACTTT
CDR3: CASSPPYKMTGRGPNSPLHF

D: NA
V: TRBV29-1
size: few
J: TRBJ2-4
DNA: TGCAGCGTTGCCCGGGCGGACTTCTCAGAGCAGTACTTC
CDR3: CSVARADFSEQYF

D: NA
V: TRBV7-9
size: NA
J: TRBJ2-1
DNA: TGTGCCAGCGGGCAGTCGTGGCAGGGACCGGTTAGGCGGTTCTTC
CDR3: CASGQSWQGPVRRFF

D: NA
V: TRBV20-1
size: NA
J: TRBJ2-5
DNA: TGCAGTGCGACCGGGACCCCTCCCCAAGAGACCCAGTACTTC
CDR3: CSATGTPPQETQYF

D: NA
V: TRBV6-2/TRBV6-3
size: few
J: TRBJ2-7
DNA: TGTGCCAGCAGAATATCGGAAACTAGTCCCTACGAGCAGTACTTC
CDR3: CASRISETSPYEQYF

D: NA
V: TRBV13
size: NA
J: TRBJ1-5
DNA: TGTGCCAGCAGCCAATCTCCGGGGTCTAAGCCCCAGCATTTT
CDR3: CASSQSPGSKPQHF

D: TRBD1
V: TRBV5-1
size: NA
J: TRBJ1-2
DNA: TGCGCCAACAGCTTGGGGCAGGGGGCGATGGATGGCTACACCTTC
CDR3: CANSLGQGAMDGYTF

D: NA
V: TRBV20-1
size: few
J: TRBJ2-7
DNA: TGCAGTGCTAGCCGGACCCTCTACGAGCAGTACTTC
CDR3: CSASRTLYEQYF

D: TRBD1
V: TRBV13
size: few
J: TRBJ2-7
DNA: TGTGCCAGCAGCTTGTGGACAGGGGCCCCCTACGAGCAGTACTTC
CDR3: CASSLWTGAPYEQYF